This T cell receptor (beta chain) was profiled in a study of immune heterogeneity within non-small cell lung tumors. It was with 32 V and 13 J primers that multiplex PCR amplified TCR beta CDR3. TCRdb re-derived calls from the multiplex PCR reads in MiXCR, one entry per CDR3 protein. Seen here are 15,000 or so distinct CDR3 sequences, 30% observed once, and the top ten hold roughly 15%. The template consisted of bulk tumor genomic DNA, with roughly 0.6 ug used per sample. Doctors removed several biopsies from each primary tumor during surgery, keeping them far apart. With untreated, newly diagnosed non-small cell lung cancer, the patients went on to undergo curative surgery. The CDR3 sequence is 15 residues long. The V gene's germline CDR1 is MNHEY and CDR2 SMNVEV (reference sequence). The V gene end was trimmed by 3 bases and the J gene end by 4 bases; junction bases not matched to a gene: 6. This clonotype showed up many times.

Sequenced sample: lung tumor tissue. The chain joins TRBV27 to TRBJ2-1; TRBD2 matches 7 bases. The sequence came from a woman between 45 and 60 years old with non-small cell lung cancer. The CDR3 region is CASSLRGGLYNEQFF. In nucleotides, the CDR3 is TGTGCCAGCAGTTTGCGCGGGGGACTGTACAATGAGCAGTTCTTC.